The 5 T cell receptor beta chains given below trace back to one sample, sequenced in a study of metastatic and nonmetastatic thyroid tumors. No patient had received any treatment before thyroid surgery. TCRdb reanalyzed the PCR reads via MiXCR. The repertoire consists of about 38,000 clones, with roughly 26% occurring once and the leading ten covering nearly 10%. The specimen sequenced was blood. These receptors were obtained from a female donor with papillary thyroid cancer or a benign thyroid nodule (not recorded which). Some clones in this sample may be carry-over from other donors' samples.

This clone was recorded at least ten times. Sequence at one end of the junction differs from germline and may be a read error. This chain joins TRBV20-1 and TRBJ1-4; D uncertain. Germline CDR1 reads DFQATT; CDR2 reads SNEGSKA (reference sequence). The CDR3 totals 15 residues. As DNA, the CDR3 is TGCAGCGCTATCCCCGGTAGGGCCCGAGGAGAAAAACTGTTTTTT. It encodes CSAIPGRARGEKLFF.

This clone was detected a few times. V usage is TRBV6-1 and J usage is TRBJ2-7, with a possible D match to TRBD1 (6 bases). Trimming pared 6 bases from V and 3 bases from J, leaving 12 bases between. The CDR3 runs 13 residues. CDR1 is MNHNS and CDR2 is SASEGT in the germline V gene. In nucleotides, the CDR3 is TGTGCCAGCAGCCTAACAGGGAACTACGAGCAGTACTTC. Encoded protein: CASSLTGNYEQYF.

This clone is judged medium-sized. J is TRBJ1-2 and V is TRBV6-1; D call uncertain. CDR3 length: 12 residues. Germline CDR1 reads MNHNS; CDR2 reads SASEGT. V lost 5 bases and J 8 bases, leaving 12 bases between the germline ends. The CDR3, as DNA: TGTGCCAGCAGTCTTCTATATTACGGCTACACCTTC. Encoded protein: CASSLLYYGYTF.

This clone was seen repeatedly, ten times or more. V is TRBV7-2 and J is TRBJ1-2; D gene ambiguous. The CDR3 consists of 15 residues. V was trimmed by 3 bases and J by 0 bases, leaving 11 bases between them. Germline V lookup: CDR1 SGHTA, CDR2 FQGNSA. The CDR3 loop reads CASSFRPGANYGYTF. In DNA, the CDR3 is TGTGCCAGCAGCTTCCGCCCCGGTGCTAACTATGGCTACACCTTC. Variable domain in full (rest from reference TRBV7-2 and TRBJ1-2): GAGVSQSPSNKVTEKGKDVELRCDPISGHTALYWYRQSLGQGLEFLIYFQGNSAPDKSGLPSDRFSAERTGGSVSTLTIQRTQQEDSAVYLCASSFRPGANYGYTFGSGTRLTVV.

This clone was seen a few times. In this CDR3 the conserved last residue, phenylalanine or tryptophan, is missing, so a read error is likely. The chain uses TRBV27 and TRBJ1-5; 9 positions match TRBD1. Losses at the gene ends were 3 bases for V and 9 bases for J; bases not matched to a gene: 6. The CDR3 runs 14 residues. Germline-derived CDR1 and CDR2 are MNHEY and SMNVEV (reference sequence). CDR3: CASSFTGGGWPQHL. The CDR3 DNA reads as TGTGCCAGCAGTTTTACAGGGGGCGGGTGGCCCCAGCATCTT.